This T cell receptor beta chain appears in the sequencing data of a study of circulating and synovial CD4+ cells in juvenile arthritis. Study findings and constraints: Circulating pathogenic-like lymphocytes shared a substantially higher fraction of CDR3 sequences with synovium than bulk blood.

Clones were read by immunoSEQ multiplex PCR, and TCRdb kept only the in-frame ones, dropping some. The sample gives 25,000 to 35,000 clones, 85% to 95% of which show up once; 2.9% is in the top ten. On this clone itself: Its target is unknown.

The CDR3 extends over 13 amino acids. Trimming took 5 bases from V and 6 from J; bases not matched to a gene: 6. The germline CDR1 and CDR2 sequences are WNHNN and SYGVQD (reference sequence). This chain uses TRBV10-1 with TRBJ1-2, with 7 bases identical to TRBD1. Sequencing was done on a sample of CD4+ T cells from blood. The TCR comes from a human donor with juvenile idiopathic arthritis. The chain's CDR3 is CASSKQGMNGYTF. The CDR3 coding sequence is TGCGCCAGCAGTAAACAGGGGATGAATGGCTACACCTTC.